Listed below are T cell receptor beta chains from one sample, sequenced in a study of OX40 agonist ivuxolimab in advanced cancers. The protocol was immunoSEQ multiplex PCR, while the TCRdb copy is restricted to in-frame clones and leaves out a portion. The top ten clones hold around 5% of a sample with around 80,000 clones, roughly four fifths of them seen once. The material was CD4+ or CD8+ T cells sorted from blood, obtained in a trial of the OX40 agonist ivuxolimab. These TCRs come from an adult with an advanced solid tumor such as melanoma, head and neck, liver or kidney cancer. The CDR3 runs from the conserved cysteine through the conserved F or W. A D gene is named only where the DNA matches it firmly. The listing skips clone size in some rows; elsewhere it reads once, few, many or a size class.

d_call	clone_size	v_call	j_call	cdr3_aa	cdr3_nt
-	-	TRBV29-1	TRBJ2-4	CSVEFRLGFAKNIQYF	TGCAGCGTTGAATTCCGGTTAGGGTTTGCCAAAAACATTCAGTACTTC
TRBD1	-	TRBV19	TRBJ2-7	CASSRDRGTYEQYF	TGTGCCAGTAGTAGGGACAGGGGAACCTACGAGCAGTACTTC
-	-	TRBV28	TRBJ1-1	CASSLVGFEAFF	TGTGCCAGCAGTTTGGTAGGGTTTGAAGCTTTCTTT
TRBD1	-	TRBV5-1	TRBJ2-7	CASSPGTAFAEQYF	TGCGCCAGCAGCCCGGGGACAGCCTTCGCCGAGCAGTACTTC
-	-	TRBV2	TRBJ2-5	CASRNRDILSETQYF	TGTGCCAGCAGGAACCGGGACATACTATCAGAGACCCAGTACTTC
-	-	TRBV5-1	TRBJ1-4	CASSLDGSVGEKLFF	TGCGCCAGCAGCTTGGACGGATCAGTCGGGGAAAAACTGTTTTTT
-	-	TRBV6-1	TRBJ2-5	CASSDGEETQYF	TGTGCCAGCAGTGACGGAGAAGAGACCCAGTACTTC
-	-	TRBV29-1	TRBJ1-2	CSVGQDRYGYTF	TGCAGCGTTGGGCAGGATAGGTATGGCTACACCTTC
TRBD1	-	TRBV5-5	TRBJ2-7	CASSFGTGGYEQYF	TGTGCCAGCAGCTTCGGGACAGGGGGCTACGAGCAGTACTTC
-	-	TRBV29-1	TRBJ1-1	CSGAMNTEAFF	TGCAGCGGAGCTATGAACACTGAAGCTTTCTTT
-	-	TRBV10-3	TRBJ1-2	CAISESWGLSYGYTF	TGTGCCATCAGTGAGTCATGGGGCTTGAGCTATGGCTACACCTTC
-	-	TRBV6-7	TRBJ2-3	CASSYSRSRGSTDTQYF	TGTGCCAGCAGTTACTCGCGATCTCGGGGGAGCACAGATACGCAGTATTTT
TRBD1	once	TRBV5-4	TRBJ2-1	CASSRDRDNGQFF	TGTGCCAGCAGCCGGGACAGGGACAATGGGCAGTTCTTC
-	-	TRBV28	TRBJ2-1	CASSLRFSQQFF	TGTGCCAGCAGTTTAAGGTTTTCTCAGCAGTTCTTC
TRBD2	-	TRBV7-2	TRBJ2-7	CASSEGGSRSEQYF	TGTGCCAGCTCCGAGGGCGGGAGTAGGTCCGAGCAGTACTTC
-	-	TRBV28	TRBJ1-4	CASSSGPLDEKLFF	TGTGCCAGCAGTTCGGGGCCGCTCGACGAAAAACTGTTTTTT
TRBD1	-	TRBV6-6	TRBJ2-5	CASRRRDRGQETQYF	TGTGCCAGCAGAAGGAGGGACAGGGGGCAGGAGACCCAGTACTTC
-	-	TRBV7-3	TRBJ1-6	CASSLQQDSPLHF	TGTGCCAGCAGCCTACAACAGGATTCACCCCTCCACTTT
TRBD2	-	TRBV6-5	TRBJ2-5	CASSYEGGRRETQYF	TGTGCCAGCAGTTACGAGGGCGGGAGAAGAGAGACCCAGTACTTC
TRBD1	-	TRBV6-5	TRBJ2-3	CAVRTGQGGTDTQYF	TGTGCCGTCCGTACGGGACAGGGGGGCACAGATACGCAGTATTTT
TRBD2	-	TRBV2	TRBJ2-3	CARGLAGADTQYF	TGTGCCAGAGGACTAGCGGGGGCAGATACGCAGTATTTT
-	-	TRBV28	TRBJ2-3	CASSFGGVGTDTQYF	TGTGCCAGCAGTTTTGGAGGGGTTGGCACAGATACGCAGTATTTT
-	-	TRBV6-6	TRBJ2-6	CASSPGRGGANVLTF	TGTGCCAGCAGTCCAGGGCGCGGTGGGGCCAACGTCCTGACTTTC
-	-	TRBV28	TRBJ2-7	CASQPGGSSYEQYF	TGTGCCAGCCAACCAGGGGGGAGCTCCTACGAGCAGTACTTC